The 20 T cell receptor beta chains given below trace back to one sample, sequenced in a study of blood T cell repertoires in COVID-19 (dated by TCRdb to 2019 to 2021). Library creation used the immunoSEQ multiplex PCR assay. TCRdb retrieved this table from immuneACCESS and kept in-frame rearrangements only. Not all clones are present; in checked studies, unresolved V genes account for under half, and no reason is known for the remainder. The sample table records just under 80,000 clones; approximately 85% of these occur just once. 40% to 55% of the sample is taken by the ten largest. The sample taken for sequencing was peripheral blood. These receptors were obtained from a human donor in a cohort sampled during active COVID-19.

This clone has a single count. The CDR3 DNA sequence: TGTGCCAGCAGTTCGGAGCTCGGGGGCTACACCTTC. It translates to CASSSELGGYTF. The gene calls are TRBV9 and TRBJ1-2, with D unclear. Germline-derived CDR1 and CDR2 are SGDLS and YYNGEE. V gave up 5 bases and J gave up 8 bases, with 13 bases separating them. The CDR3 loop spans 12 amino acids.

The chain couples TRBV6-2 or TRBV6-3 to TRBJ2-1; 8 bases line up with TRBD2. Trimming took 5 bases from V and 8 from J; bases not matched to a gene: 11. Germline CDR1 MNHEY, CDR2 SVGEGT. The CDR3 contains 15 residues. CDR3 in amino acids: CASSLGTRSVDEQFF. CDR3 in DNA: TGTGCCAGCAGTCTGGGGACTAGAAGTGTCGATGAGCAGTTCTTC.

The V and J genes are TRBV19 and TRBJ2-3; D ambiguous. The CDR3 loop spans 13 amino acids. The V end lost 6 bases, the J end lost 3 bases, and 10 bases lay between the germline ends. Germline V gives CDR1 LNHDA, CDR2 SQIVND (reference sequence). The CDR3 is CASSTVNTDTQYF. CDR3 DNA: TGTGCCAGTAGCACTGTCAATACAGATACGCAGTATTTT.

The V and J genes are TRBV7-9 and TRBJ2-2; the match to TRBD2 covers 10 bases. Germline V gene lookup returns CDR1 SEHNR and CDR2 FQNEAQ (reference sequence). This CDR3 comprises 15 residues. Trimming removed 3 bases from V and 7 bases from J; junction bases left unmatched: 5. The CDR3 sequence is CASSFTSGVDGELFF. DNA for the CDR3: TGTGCCAGCAGCTTTACTAGCGGGGTGGACGGGGAGCTGTTTTTT. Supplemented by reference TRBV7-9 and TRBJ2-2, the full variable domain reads DTGVSQNPRHKITKRGQNVTFRCDPISEHNRLYWYRQTLGQGPEFLTYFQNEAQLEKSRLLSDRFSAERPKGSFSTLEIQRTEQGDSAMYLCASSFTSGVDGELFFGEGSRLTVL.

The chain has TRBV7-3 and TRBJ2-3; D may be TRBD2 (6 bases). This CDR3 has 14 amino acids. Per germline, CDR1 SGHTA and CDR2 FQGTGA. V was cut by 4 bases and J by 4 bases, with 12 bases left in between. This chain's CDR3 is CASSSVGGADTQYF. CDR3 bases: TGTGCCAGCAGCTCCGTCGGGGGAGCAGATACGCAGTATTTT.

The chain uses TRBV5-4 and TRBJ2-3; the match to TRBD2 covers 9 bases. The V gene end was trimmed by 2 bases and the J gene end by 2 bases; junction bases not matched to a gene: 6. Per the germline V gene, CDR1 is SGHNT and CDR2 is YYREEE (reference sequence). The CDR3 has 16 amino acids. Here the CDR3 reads CASSFGLASFTDTQYF. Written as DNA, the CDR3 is TGTGCCAGCAGCTTCGGACTAGCGTCCTTCACAGATACGCAGTATTTT.

CDR3 coding DNA: TGCGCCAGCAGAGAGGGCGCGGGAGAGACCCAGTACTTC. It specifies CASREGAGETQYF. V and J are TRBV5-1 and TRBJ2-5; tentative D call: TRBD2 (5 bases). The CDR3 has 13 residues. The germline gives CDR1 SGHRS, CDR2 YFSETQ. The ends were cut back, 5 bases at V and 4 bases at J, with 12 bases in the middle. The full variable domain, its missing parts supplied by reference TRBV5-1 and TRBJ2-5, is KAGVTQTPRYLIKTRGQQVTLSCSPISGHRSVSWYQQTPGQGLQFLFEYFSETQRNKGNFPGRFSGRQFSNSRSEMNVSTLELGDSALYLCASREGAGETQYFGPGTRLLVL.

The CDR3 sequence is CASSPRGQVETQYF. The CDR3 region has the DNA TGTGCCAGCAGCCCCCGGGGTCAGGTGGAGACCCAGTACTTC. The V gene is TRBV27, the J gene TRBJ2-5; a possible D gene is TRBD2 (5 bases). V lost 6 bases and J 5 bases, leaving 16 bases between the germline ends. CDR1 and CDR2 from the germline V gene are MNHEY and SMNVEV (reference sequence). This CDR3 region has 14 residues.

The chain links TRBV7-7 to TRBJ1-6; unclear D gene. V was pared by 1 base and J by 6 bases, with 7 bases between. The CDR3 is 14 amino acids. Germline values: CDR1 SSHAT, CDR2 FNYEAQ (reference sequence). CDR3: CASSLEQTNSPLHF. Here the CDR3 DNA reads TGTGCCAGCAGCTTAGAACAGACTAATTCACCCCTCCACTTT.

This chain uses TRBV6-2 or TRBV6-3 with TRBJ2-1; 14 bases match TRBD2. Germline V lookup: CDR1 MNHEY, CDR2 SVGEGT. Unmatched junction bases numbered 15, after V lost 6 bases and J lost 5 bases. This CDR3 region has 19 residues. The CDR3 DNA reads TGTGCCAGCAGCCGCCCCGGGACTAGCGGGGGTTCCCCCAACAATGAGCAGTTCTTC. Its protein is CASSRPGTSGGSPNNEQFF.

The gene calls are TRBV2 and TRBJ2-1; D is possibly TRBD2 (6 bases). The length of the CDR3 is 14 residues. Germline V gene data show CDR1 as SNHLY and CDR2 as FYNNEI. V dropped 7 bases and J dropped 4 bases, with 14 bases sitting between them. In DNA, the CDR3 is TGTGCCAGCACACCTAGCGTACAATACAATGAGCAGTTCTTC. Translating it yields CASTPSVQYNEQFF.

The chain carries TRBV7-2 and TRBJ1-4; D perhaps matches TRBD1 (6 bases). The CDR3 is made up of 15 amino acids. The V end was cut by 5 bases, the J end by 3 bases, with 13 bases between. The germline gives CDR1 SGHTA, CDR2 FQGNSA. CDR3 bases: TGTGCCAGCAGCCACCACAGGGAAGCTAATGAAAAACTGTTTTTT. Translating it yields CASSHHREANEKLFF.

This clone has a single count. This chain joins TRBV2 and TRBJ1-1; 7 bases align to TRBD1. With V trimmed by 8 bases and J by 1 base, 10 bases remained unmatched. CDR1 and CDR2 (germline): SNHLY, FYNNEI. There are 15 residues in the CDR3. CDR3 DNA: TGTGCCAGCTGCAGACAGGGCCCGAGGAACACTGAAGCTTTCTTT. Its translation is CASCRQGPRNTEAFF. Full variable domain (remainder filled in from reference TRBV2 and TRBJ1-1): EPEVTQTPSHQVTQMGQEVILRCVPISNHLYFYWYRQILGQKVEFLVSFYNNEISEKSEIFDDQFSVERPDGSNFTLKIRSTKLEDSAMYFCASCRQGPRNTEAFFGQGTRLTVV.

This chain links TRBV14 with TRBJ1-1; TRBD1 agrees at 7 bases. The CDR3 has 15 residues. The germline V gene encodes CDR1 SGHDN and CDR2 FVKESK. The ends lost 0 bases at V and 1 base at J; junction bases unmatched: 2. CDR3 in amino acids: CASSQDRGRNTEAFF. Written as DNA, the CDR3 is TGTGCCAGCAGCCAAGACAGGGGGAGGAACACTGAAGCTTTCTTT.

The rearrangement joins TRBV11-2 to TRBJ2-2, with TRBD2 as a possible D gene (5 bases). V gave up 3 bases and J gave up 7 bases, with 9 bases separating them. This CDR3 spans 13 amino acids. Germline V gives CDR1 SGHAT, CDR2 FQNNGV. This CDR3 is CASSFSGIGELFF. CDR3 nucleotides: TGTGCCAGCAGCTTCTCGGGAATCGGGGAGCTGTTTTTT.

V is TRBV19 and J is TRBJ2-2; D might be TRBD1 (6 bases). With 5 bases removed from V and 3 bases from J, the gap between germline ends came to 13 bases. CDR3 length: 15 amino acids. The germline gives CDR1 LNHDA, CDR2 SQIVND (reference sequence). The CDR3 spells CASSVVSGDTGELFF. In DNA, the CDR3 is TGTGCCAGTAGTGTCGTGTCAGGGGACACCGGGGAGCTGTTTTTT.

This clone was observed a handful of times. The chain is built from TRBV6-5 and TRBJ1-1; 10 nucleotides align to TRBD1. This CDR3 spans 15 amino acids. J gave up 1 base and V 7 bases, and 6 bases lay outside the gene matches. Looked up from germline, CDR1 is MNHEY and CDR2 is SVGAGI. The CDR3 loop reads CASTRTGGKNTEAFF. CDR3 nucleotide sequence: TGTGCCAGCACGAGGACAGGGGGGAAGAACACTGAAGCTTTCTTT.

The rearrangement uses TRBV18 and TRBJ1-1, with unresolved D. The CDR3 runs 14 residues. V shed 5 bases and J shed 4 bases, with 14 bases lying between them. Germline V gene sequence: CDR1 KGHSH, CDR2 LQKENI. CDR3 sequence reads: CASSAGPTATEAFF. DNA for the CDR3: TGTGCCAGCTCAGCGGGCCCGACGGCCACTGAAGCTTTCTTT. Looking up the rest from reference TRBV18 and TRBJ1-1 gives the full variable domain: NAGVMQNPRHLVRRRGQEARLRCSPMKGHSHVYWYRQLPEEGLKFMVYLQKENIIDESGMPKERFSAEFPKEGPSILRIQQVVRGDSAAYFCASSAGPTATEAFFGQGTRLTVV.

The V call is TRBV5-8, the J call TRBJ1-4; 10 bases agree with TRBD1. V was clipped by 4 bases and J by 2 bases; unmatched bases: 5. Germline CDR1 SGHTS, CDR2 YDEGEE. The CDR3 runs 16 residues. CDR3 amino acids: CASSPGQGSTNEKLFF. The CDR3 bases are TGTGCCAGCAGCCCGGGACAGGGGTCTACTAATGAAAAACTGTTTTTT. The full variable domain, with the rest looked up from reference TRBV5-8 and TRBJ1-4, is EAGVTQSPTHLIKTRGQQATLRCSPISGHTSVYWYQQALGLGLQFLLWYDEGEERNRGNFPPRFSGRQFPNYSSELNVNALELEDSALYLCASSPGQGSTNEKLFFGSGTQLSVL.

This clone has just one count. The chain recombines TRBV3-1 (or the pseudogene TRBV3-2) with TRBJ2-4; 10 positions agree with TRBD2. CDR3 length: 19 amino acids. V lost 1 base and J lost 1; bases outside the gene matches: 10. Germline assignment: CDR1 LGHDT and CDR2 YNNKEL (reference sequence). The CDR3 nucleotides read TGTGCCAGCAGCCAAGTTCTAGCGGGAGTGAATCTGGCCAAAAACATTCAGTACTTC. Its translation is CASSQVLAGVNLAKNIQYF.